What follows are 9 T cell receptor beta chains derived from one specimen sequenced in a study of human T cells and chemical hapten exposure (dated by TCRdb to the early 2020s). The time point label, read with the paper, signifies: pre-sensitization, week 0. The sample's treatment or condition, from its label and the paper: therapeutic diphenylcyclopropenone sensitization with weekly scalp DPC. Receptors were amplified or captured by RACE. Sequencing was performed on a NextSeq 500. TCRdb applied fastp at Q25 and MiXCR to the public reads, then kept only in-frame beta chains. Rows are combined by CDR3 protein, so each entry shows the most common genes and DNA. The sample includes about 120,000 distinct CDR3 sequences, with about 13% observed a single time. The ten most abundant clones make up around 2.8% of the sample. The specimen comprised whole blood, sampled in connection with sensitization to the hapten diphenylcyclopropenone (DPC). These receptors originate from a woman in her late teens or twenties with alopecia areata. Some clones in this sample may be carry-over from other donors' samples.

This clonotype was recorded a few times. The V gene is TRBV6-5, the J gene TRBJ2-1; unclear D gene. Germline-derived CDR1 and CDR2 are MNHEY and SVGAGI. Trimming took off 2 bases at V and 1 base at J, with 9 bases between the two ends. CDR3 length: 15 amino acids. The CDR3 here is CASSYPDSSYNEQFF. The CDR3 DNA reads as TGTGCCAGCAGTTACCCGGATAGTTCCTACAATGAGCAGTTCTTC.

This clonotype was seen a single time. An end of the junction differs from the germline gene, which may be a read error. The genes are TRBV7-2 and TRBJ2-5; possibly TRBD2 for D (5 bases). The CDR3 is 17 amino acids. CDR1 SGHTA and CDR2 FQGNSA come from the germline V gene. Written as DNA, the CDR3 is TGTGCCCGCAGCTTGAGCAGCATAACCCTCCGCGGGGAGACCCAGTACTTC. Its protein is CARSLSSITLRGETQYF.

V gene TRBV4-2 combines with J gene TRBJ1-1; a weak D match, TRBD1 (5 bases). Trimming took off 4 bases at V and 4 bases at J, with 16 bases between the two ends. Germline V CDR1 and CDR2: LGHNA, YNFKEQ. This CDR3 spans 15 amino acids. The chain's CDR3 is CASSPQGGELTEAFF. The CDR3 nucleotides are TGTGCCAGCAGCCCTCAAGGAGGGGAGCTCACTGAAGCTTTCTTT.

The rearrangement joins TRBV6-5 to TRBJ2-1, with D possibly being TRBD1 (6 bases). CDR3 length: 14 amino acids. Trimming stripped 6 bases from V and 8 bases from J, with 17 bases between. Germline V gives CDR1 MNHEY, CDR2 SVGAGI. The CDR3 here is CASSWGLGGDEQFF. The CDR3 nucleotides are TGTGCCAGCAGCTGGGGGCTAGGGGGAGATGAGCAGTTCTTC.

This clonotype came up a few times. The chain is built from TRBV29-1 and TRBJ1-6; tentative D call: TRBD1 (6 bases). Trimming took 5 bases from V and 7 from J, leaving 12 bases between them. Germline CDR1 is SQVTM and CDR2 is ANQGSEA. The CDR3 consists of 13 residues. The CDR3 nucleotides are TGCAGCGTTAAGACAGGCCGGAATTCACCCCTCCACTTT. It translates to CSVKTGRNSPLHF.

The rearrangement joins TRBV29-1 to TRBJ2-5; weak D call: TRBD2 (6 bases). Germline loops: CDR1 SQVTM, CDR2 ANQGSEA. V was clipped by 6 bases and J by 6 bases, with 14 bases between them. This CDR3 has 12 residues. The CDR3: CSVQNGGKTQYF. As DNA, the CDR3 is TGCAGCGTCCAAAACGGGGGAAAGACCCAGTACTTC.

This clonotype was picked up a small number of times. The rearrangement joins TRBV5-5 to TRBJ1-1; D remains unclear. The CDR3 runs 12 residues. Looked up from germline, CDR1 is SGHKS and CDR2 is YYEKEE (reference sequence). V was pared by 3 bases and J by 7 bases, with 10 bases between. The CDR3 protein is CASSSSGFEAFF. The CDR3 bases are TGTGCCAGCAGCTCTAGTGGGTTTGAAGCTTTCTTT.

This clonotype showed up many times. The V gene is TRBV4-3, the J gene TRBJ2-3, with TRBD2 identical over 9 bases. CDR1 LGHNA and CDR2 YSLEER come from the germline V gene. Germline trimming cut 3 bases from V and 4 bases from J; bases unmatched to any gene: 8. The CDR3 has 16 amino acids. The CDR3 region has the DNA TGCGCCAGCAGCCAGACTCTAGCGGGGTTCCCAGATACGCAGTATTTT. As protein: CASSQTLAGFPDTQYF.

At least ten counts were recorded for this clonotype. V and J are TRBV11-2 and TRBJ2-1, with 8 bases fitting TRBD1. Germline loops: CDR1 SGHAT, CDR2 FQNNGV. V was pared by 4 bases and J by 4 bases, with 18 bases of the junction left unmatched. The CDR3 is made up of 19 amino acids. The CDR3 protein is CASSSRTGLNLSPYNEQFF. The CDR3 coding sequence is TGTGCCAGCAGCTCTCGGACAGGGCTGAACCTTTCTCCTTACAATGAGCAGTTCTTC.